This T cell receptor (beta chain) was captured by sequencing in a study of blood T cell repertoires in COVID-19. The overall study: Some COVID-19 samples were acute and others convalescent; all came from the United States, Italy and Spain. PBMCs, B-cell-depleted T cells, or T cells provided the cDNA or gDNA that made up the material.

The method was immunoSEQ multiplex PCR; TCRdb's version includes in-frame clones alone and lacks a portion of them. The sample includes roughly 100,000 clones, around nine tenths of them seen just once. With V trimmed by 5 bases and J by 2 bases, 5 bases remained unmatched. This CDR3 spans 15 amino acids. Germline CDR1 is MNHEY and CDR2 is SVGAGI. The V call is TRBV6-5, the J call TRBJ2-3; 9 bases match TRBD1. Sequencing used peripheral blood. This TCR derives from a woman older than 75 in a cohort sampled during active COVID-19. The CDR3 sequence is CASSQGQGFTDTQYF. The DNA for the CDR3 is TGTGCCAGCAGTCAGGGACAGGGCTTCACAGATACGCAGTATTTT.